The source of this TCR beta chain is a study of identical twins. General study findings and limits: Memory repertoires lacked the insertion deficit that abundant cord blood beta clonotypes showed.

This clonotype was observed at least ten times. The target antigen is unknown. TCRdb re-derived calls from the 5' RACE reads in MiXCR, one entry per CDR3 protein. The sample yields around 140,000 distinct CDR3 sequences, around 3.4% seen once. The germline V and J ends were trimmed by 3 bases and 4 bases, with 12 bases remaining between them. The V gene's germline CDR1 is SQVTM and CDR2 ANQGSEA. CDR3 size: 13 residues. Everyone who donated was a healthy Caucasian. The clonotype originates from a man aged 18 to 30 in good health. The chain recombines TRBV29-1 with TRBJ1-2; possibly TRBD1 for D (6 bases). Sequencing input: memory T cells sorted from blood. CDR3 nucleotide sequence: TGCAGCGTTGAGTTAGGGGGTGGCTATGGCTACACCTTC. Its protein is CSVELGGGYGYTF.